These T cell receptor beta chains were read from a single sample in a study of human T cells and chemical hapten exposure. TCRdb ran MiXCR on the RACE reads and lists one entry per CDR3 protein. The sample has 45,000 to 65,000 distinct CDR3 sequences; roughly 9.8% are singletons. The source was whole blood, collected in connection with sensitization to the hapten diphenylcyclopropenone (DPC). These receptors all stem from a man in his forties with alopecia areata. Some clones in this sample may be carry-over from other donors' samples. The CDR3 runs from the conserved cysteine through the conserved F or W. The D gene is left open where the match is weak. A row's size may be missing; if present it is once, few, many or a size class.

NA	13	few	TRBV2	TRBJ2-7	CASSDGFGQREYF	TGTGCCAGCAGTGATGGATTTGGACAGAGGGAGTACTTC
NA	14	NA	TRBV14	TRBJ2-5	CASSHGRILETQYF	TGTGCCAGCAGCCATGGACGGATACTAGAGACCCAGTACTTC
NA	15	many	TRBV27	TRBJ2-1	CASRPESASYNEQFF	TGTGCCAGCCGTCCTGAGAGCGCGTCCTACAATGAGCAGTTCTTC
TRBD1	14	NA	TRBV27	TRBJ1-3	CASREGAYGNTIYF	TGTGCCAGCCGGGAGGGGGCTTATGGAAACACCATATATTTT
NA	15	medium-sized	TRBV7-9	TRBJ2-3	CASSLLLVSTDTQYF	TGTGCCAGCAGCTTACTACTAGTTAGCACAGATACGCAGTATTTT
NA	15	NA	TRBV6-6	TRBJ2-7	CASSSSFLIRYEQYF	TGTGCCAGCAGTTCCTCCTTTTTGATAAGATACGAGCAGTACTTC
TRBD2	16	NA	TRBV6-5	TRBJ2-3	CASSYTGLTPSDTQYF	TGTGCCAGCAGTTACACGGGACTAACCCCCTCAGATACGCAGTATTTT
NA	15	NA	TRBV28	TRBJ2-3	CASSFGPRTANTQYF	TGTGCCAGCAGTTTCGGCCCTCGGACGGCTAATACGCAGTATTTT
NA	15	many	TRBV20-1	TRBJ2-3	CSAHFGVSGTDTQYF	TGCAGTGCCCACTTTGGGGTGAGCGGAACAGATACGCAGTATTTT
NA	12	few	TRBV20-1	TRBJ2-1	CSVRDPLNEQFF	TGCAGTGTTCGGGACCCCCTCAATGAGCAGTTCTTC
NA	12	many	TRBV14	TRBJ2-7	CASSQGTYEQYF	TGTGCCAGCAGCCAAGGCACCTACGAGCAGTACTTC
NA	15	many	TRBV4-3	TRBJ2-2	CASSQGLMNTGELFF	TGCGCCAGCAGCCAAGGACTAATGAACACCGGGGAGCTGTTTTTT
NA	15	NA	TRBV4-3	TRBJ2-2	CASSPGRENTGELFF	TGCGCCAGCAGCCCGGGGCGGGAAAACACCGGGGAGCTGTTTTTT
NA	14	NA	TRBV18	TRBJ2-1	CASSPRTNYNEQFF	TGTGCCAGCTCACCTCGGACTAACTACAATGAGCAGTTCTTC
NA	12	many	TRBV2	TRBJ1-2	CASSFQEYGYTF	TGTGCCAGCAGCTTTCAAGAATATGGCTACACCTTC
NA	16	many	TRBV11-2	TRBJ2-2	CASSLVAGFGTGELFF	TGTGCCAGCAGCTTAGTGGCGGGATTTGGCACCGGGGAGCTGTTTTTT
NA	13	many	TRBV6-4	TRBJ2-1	CASSDSGHNEQFF	TGTGCCAGCAGTGACTCGGGACACAATGAGCAGTTCTTC
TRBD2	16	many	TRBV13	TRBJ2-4	CASSLGAGLAKNIQYF	TGTGCCAGCAGCTTAGGAGCGGGGTTAGCCAAAAACATTCAGTACTTC
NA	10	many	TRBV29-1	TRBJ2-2	CSVHTGELFF	TGCAGCGTCCACACCGGGGAGCTGTTTTTT
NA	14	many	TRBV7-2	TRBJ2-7	CASSSRVVTYEQYF	TGTGCCAGCAGTTCAAGGGTGGTTACCTACGAGCAGTACTTC
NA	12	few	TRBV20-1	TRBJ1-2	CSGLGGNYGYTF	TGCAGTGGATTGGGGGGAAACTATGGCTACACCTTC
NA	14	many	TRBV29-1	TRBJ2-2	CSVTDFLGSGELFF	TGCAGCGTAACGGACTTCCTAGGTTCCGGGGAGCTGTTTTTT
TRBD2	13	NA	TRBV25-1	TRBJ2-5	CASRGLVQETQYF	TGTGCCAGCCGGGGACTAGTTCAAGAGACCCAGTACTTC
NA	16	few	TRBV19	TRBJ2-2	CASIGDRPRNTGELFF	TGTGCCAGTATTGGCGACCGGCCGAGGAACACCGGGGAGCTGTTTTTT
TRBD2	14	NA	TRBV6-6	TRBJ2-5	CASSRRGGQETQYF	TGTGCCAGCAGTCGCCGCGGGGGCCAAGAGACCCAGTACTTC
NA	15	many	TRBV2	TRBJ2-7	CASSEGLQGISEQYF	TGTGCCAGCAGTGAAGGCCTACAGGGTATTTCCGAGCAGTACTTC
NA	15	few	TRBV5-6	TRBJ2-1	CASSPPGTSHNEQFF	TGTGCCAGCAGCCCACCCGGGACATCGCACAATGAGCAGTTCTTC
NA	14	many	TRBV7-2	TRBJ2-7	CASSSFDWSAEQYF	TGTGCCAGCAGCTCTTTCGACTGGTCGGCGGAGCAGTACTTC
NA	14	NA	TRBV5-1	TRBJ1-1	CASSLEHQNTEAFF	TGCGCCAGCAGCTTGGAGCACCAGAACACTGAAGCTTTCTTT
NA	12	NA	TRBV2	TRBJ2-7	CASSDRFYEQYF	TGTGCCAGCAGTGACAGGTTCTACGAGCAGTACTTC
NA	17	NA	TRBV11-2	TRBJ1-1	CASSWVGGEFMNTEAFF	TGTGCCAGCAGCTGGGTAGGGGGAGAGTTTATGAACACTGAAGCTTTCTTT
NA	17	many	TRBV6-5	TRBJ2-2	CASSYSPAGIGTGELFF	TGTGCCAGCAGTTACTCCCCTGCCGGGATAGGCACCGGGGAGCTGTTTTTT
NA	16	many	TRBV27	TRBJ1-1	CASSLSMGTMNTEAFF	TGTGCCAGCAGTTTATCGATGGGGACTATGAACACTGAAGCTTTCTTT
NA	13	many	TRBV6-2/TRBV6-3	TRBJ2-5	CASSYGGPQTQYF	TGTGCCAGCAGTTACGGCGGTCCCCAGACCCAGTACTTC
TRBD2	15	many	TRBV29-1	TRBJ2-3	CSVTGTSGSADTQYF	TGCAGCGTGACCGGGACTAGCGGGAGTGCAGATACGCAGTATTTT
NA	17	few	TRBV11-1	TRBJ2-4	CASSGERTQLAKNIQYF	TGTGCCAGCAGCGGCGAGAGGACCCAGCTAGCCAAAAACATTCAGTACTTC
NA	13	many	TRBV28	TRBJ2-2	CASSMDSRRELFF	TGTGCCAGCAGTATGGACAGCCGCCGGGAGCTGTTTTTT
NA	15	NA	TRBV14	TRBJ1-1	CASSQGSGLNTEAFF	TGTGCCAGCAGCCAGGGGAGTGGGTTGAACACTGAAGCTTTCTTT
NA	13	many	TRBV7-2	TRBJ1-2	CASSSRQGNGYTF	TGTGCCAGCAGCTCAAGGCAGGGGAATGGCTACACCTTC
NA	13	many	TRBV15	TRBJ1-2	CATSRGESYGYTF	TGTGCCACCAGCAGAGGGGAAAGCTATGGCTACACCTTC
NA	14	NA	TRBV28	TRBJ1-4	CASSFRSIGEKLFF	TGTGCCAGCAGTTTTAGGTCAATTGGTGAAAAACTGTTTTTT
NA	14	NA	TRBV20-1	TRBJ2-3	CSARERRSRDTQYF	TGCAGTGCTAGAGAACGACGCTCGCGGGATACGCAGTATTTT
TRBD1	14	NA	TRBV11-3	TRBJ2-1	CASSLGDRDNEQFF	TGTGCCAGCAGCCTAGGGGACAGGGACAATGAGCAGTTCTTC
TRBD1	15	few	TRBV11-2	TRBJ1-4	CASSSHRGRGEKLFF	TGTGCCAGCAGTTCCCACAGGGGGCGGGGTGAAAAACTGTTTTTT
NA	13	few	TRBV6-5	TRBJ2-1	CASSSSPFNEQFF	TGTGCCAGCAGCTCGAGCCCTTTCAATGAGCAGTTCTTC
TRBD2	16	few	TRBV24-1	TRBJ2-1	CATAPSSGLSYNEQFF	TGTGCCACCGCCCCTTCTAGCGGACTCTCCTACAATGAGCAGTTCTTC